This T cell receptor (beta chain) is from a study of T cells in Graves' hyperthyroidism and ophthalmopathy. Background on the study: Pretreatment peripheral blood was obtained at initial diagnosis. Study-level findings and limits: Ophthalmopathy stood apart from stable hyperthyroidism in a 13 V-J model.

This clonotype was seen many times. Its specificity is not known. TCR beta CDR3 regions were amplified from RNA transcripts. An initial round of RT-PCR targeting the TCR CDR3 relied on the HTBI primer set. TCRdb reprocessed the multiplex PCR reads via MiXCR and lists one record per CDR3 protein. The data show hundreds of thousands of distinct CDR3 sequences, 35% seen once. Trimming took 2 bases from V and 2 from J, leaving 13 bases between them. The germline gives CDR1 DFQATT, CDR2 SNEGSKA (reference sequence). CDR3 length: 14 residues. The receptor comes from a woman aged 40-49 years with Graves' hyperthyroidism. This chain uses TRBV20-1 with TRBJ2-7; D may be TRBD2 (5 bases). What was sequenced was blood. CDR3 residues: CSARLAGVTYEQYF. DNA for the CDR3: TGCAGTGCTAGACTGGCGGGTGTGACCTACGAGCAGTACTTC.